The clone carrying this TCR beta chain was recorded at least ten times. No antigen is known for it. Making use of molecular barcodes, quantitative 5'-RACE generated TCR beta libraries. Via MiXCR, TCRdb re-called the 5' RACE reads, giving one row per CDR3 protein. The table records about 220,000 distinct CDR3 sequences, 10% to 13% of them present only once. This sample is part of a study of CD8 T cells in ankylosing spondylitis. Findings and caveats of the study: According to the report, clones linked to the disease were significantly enriched in matched synovial fluid samples taken from ankylosing spondylitis patients. Clones linked to the disease showed a CD8+ phenotype. They occurred at relatively low frequencies in peripheral blood. There were earlier reports of some motif variants in reactive arthritis synovial fluid and blood.

Germline trimming cut 1 base from V and 5 bases from J; bases unmatched to any gene: 12. The CDR3 contains 18 residues. Germline V gene lookup returns CDR1 LGHNA and CDR2 YNFKEQ. The rearrangement links TRBV4-2 to TRBJ2-7; the match to TRBD2 covers 12 bases. The sequence was obtained from a male donor with ankylosing spondylitis or in good health (not recorded which). Sequenced input: blood, either unsorted or a sorted T cell fraction (not recorded which). The CDR3 DNA is TGTGCCAGCAGCCAAGGTTATCCCCTAGCGGGGGGGCAGAACGAGCAGTACTTC. Amino acid sequence: CASSQGYPLAGGQNEQYF.